This TCR beta chain derives from a study of vaccination and CD4 T cells after COVID-19. At the Johns Hopkins FTIC core, DNA taken from cultured CD4+ T cells was sequenced by way of the Oncomine TCR Beta short-read assay. One entry per CDR3 protein, called by TCRdb with MiXCR from the PCR reads. The sample has 10,000 to 12,000 distinct CDR3 sequences; around 50% are singletons. To note about this clonotype: The antigen is not known.

This CDR3 contains 14 residues. V dropped 3 bases and J dropped 0 bases, with 10 bases sitting between them. The germline CDR1 and CDR2 sequences are DFQATT and SNEGSKA (reference sequence). Treatment noted: approximately 11-day PBMC culture with coronavirus spike peptide pools or control peptides (ViraFEST assay). Sequencing input: CD4+ T cells from blood, cultured in vitro. This sequence originates from a human donor who had recovered from COVID-19. The chain has TRBV20-1 and TRBJ2-3; D gene uncertain. The CDR3 sequence is CSASLTASTDTQYF. The CDR3 DNA follows: TGCAGTGCTAGCTTAACCGCTAGCACAGATACGCAGTATTTT.